These 14 T cell receptor beta chains share one sample of origin, sequenced in a study of OX40 agonist ivuxolimab in advanced cancers. Method: immunoSEQ multiplex PCR; TCRdb's copy keeps in-frame clones and lacks some. The sample has tens of thousands of clones, about 80% seen once; the top ten hold 1.8%. The source material was CD4+ or CD8+ T cells sorted from blood, sampled in a trial of the OX40 agonist ivuxolimab. These receptors originate from an adult with an advanced solid tumor such as melanoma, head and neck, liver or kidney cancer.

This chain uses TRBV19 with TRBJ1-1; D is possibly TRBD1 (6 bases). Between the trimmed V and J ends, which lost 6 bases and 5 bases, there was a span of 16 bases. CDR1 is LNHDA and CDR2 is SQIVND in the germline V gene (reference sequence). CDR3 size: 14 residues. The CDR3 here is CASRGGQGGTEAFF. The CDR3 bases are TGTGCCAGTAGGGGGGGGCAGGGAGGTACTGAAGCTTTCTTT. The full variable domain, with the rest looked up from reference TRBV19 and TRBJ1-1, is DGGITQSPKYLFRKEGQNVTLSCEQNLNHDAMYWYRQDPGQGLRLIYYSQIVNDFQKGDIAEGYSVSREKKESFPLTVTSAQKNPTAFYLCASRGGQGGTEAFFGQGTRLTVV.

This chain links TRBV2 with TRBJ1-5; TRBD1 agrees at 9 bases. This CDR3 has 17 amino acids. Germline lookup yields CDR1 SNHLY and CDR2 FYNNEI. J lost 0 bases, V lost 4 bases, and 7 bases had no gene match. CDR3 protein: CASSGGTGPYSNQPQHF. CDR3 bases: TGTGCCAGCAGTGGGGGGACAGGGCCCTATAGCAATCAGCCCCAGCATTTT. Variable domain in full (rest from reference TRBV2 and TRBJ1-5): EPEVTQTPSHQVTQMGQEVILRCVPISNHLYFYWYRQILGQKVEFLVSFYNNEISEKSEIFDDQFSVERPDGSNFTLKIRSTKLEDSAMYFCASSGGTGPYSNQPQHFGDGTRLSIL.

The chain links TRBV4-3 to TRBJ2-5, with 8 bases fitting TRBD1. Germline trimming cut 4 bases from V and 4 bases from J; bases unmatched to any gene: 5. CDR1 and CDR2 from the germline V gene are LGHNA and YSLEER. The CDR3 is made up of 14 amino acids. CDR3 amino acids: CASSRGTGGETQYF. In DNA, the CDR3 is TGCGCCAGCAGCCGAGGGACAGGCGGAGAGACCCAGTACTTC.

The V and J genes are TRBV4-3 and TRBJ2-3, with D hard to call. V lost 1 base and J 2 bases, leaving 13 bases between the germline ends. The CDR3 runs to 16 residues. Germline V gives CDR1 LGHNA, CDR2 YSLEER. The CDR3 region has the DNA TGCGCCAGCAGCCAAGGTGCGACAACACCCACAGATACGCAGTATTTT. Its translation: CASSQGATTPTDTQYF.

The chain joins TRBV7-2 to TRBJ2-5; the D is unclear. Per the germline V gene, CDR1 is SGHTA and CDR2 is FQGNSA. CDR3 size: 15 residues. The V end was cut by 2 bases, the J end by 6 bases, with 16 bases between. The CDR3, as DNA: TGTGCCAGCAGCTTAACGTCAACGACCGCGCAGACCCAGTACTTC. The encoded protein is CASSLTSTTAQTQYF.

This clone was recorded a few times. The J gene is TRBJ1-1, the V gene TRBV6-1; no clear D gene. The V end lost 4 bases, the J end lost 0 bases, and 12 bases lay between the germline ends. There are 15 residues in the CDR3. Germline V gene sequence: CDR1 MNHNS, CDR2 SASEGT. CDR3 in DNA: TGTGCCAGCAGTGCAAGACAAGGAATGAACACTGAAGCTTTCTTT. Translating gives CASSARQGMNTEAFF.

As to this clone: Other nucleotide sequences in the sample specify the same CDR3. V usage is TRBV30 and J usage is TRBJ1-5; D is perhaps TRBD1 (6 bases). Germline V gives CDR1 GTSNPN, CDR2 SVGIG (reference sequence). V was shortened by 0 bases and J by 2 bases, with 8 bases between the two germline ends. The CDR3 length is 14 residues. The CDR3 sequence: CAWSVQGGNQPQHF. The CDR3 nucleotides read TGTGCCTGGAGTGTACAGGGCGGCAATCAGCCCCAGCATTTT. Drawing the rest from reference TRBV30 and TRBJ1-5, the complete variable domain is SQTIHQWPATLVQPVGSPLSLECTVEGTSNPNLYWYRQAAGRGLQLLFYSVGIGQISSEVPQNLSASRPQDRQFILSSKKLLLSDSGFYLCAWSVQGGNQPQHFGDGTRLSIL.

The gene calls are TRBV6-5 and TRBJ2-5; D remains unclear. The length of the CDR3 is 14 residues. V was pared by 2 bases and J by 2 bases, with 9 bases between. CDR1 and CDR2 from the germline V gene are MNHEY and SVGAGI. The CDR3: CASSYPDGQETQYF. CDR3 coding DNA: TGTGCCAGCAGTTACCCGGACGGTCAAGAGACCCAGTACTTC.

The chain uses TRBV5-1 and TRBJ2-7; 10 bases are a match to TRBD1. The CDR3 runs to 14 residues. Per the germline V gene, CDR1 is SGHRS and CDR2 is YFSETQ. V was pared by 7 bases and J by 5 bases, with 9 bases of the junction left unmatched. For the CDR3, the DNA is TGCGCCAGCGGCACCGGGACAGGGGATAACGAGCAGTACTTC. It encodes CASGTGTGDNEQYF.

V gene TRBV5-1 combines with J gene TRBJ2-1, with 10 bases identical to TRBD2. Germline CDR1 SGHRS, CDR2 YFSETQ. V trimming: 1 base; J trimming: 10 bases; junction bases outside the gene matches: 11. CDR3 length: 16 residues. The CDR3 reads CASSLSSGGHVREQFF. CDR3 nucleotide sequence: TGCGCCAGCAGCTTGAGTAGCGGGGGGCATGTTAGGGAGCAGTTCTTC.

J is TRBJ2-2 and V is TRBV19; a possible D gene is TRBD1 (7 bases). CDR3 length: 15 amino acids. Trimming shortened V by 5 bases and J by 6 bases, and 16 bases separated the two germline ends. The V gene's germline CDR1 is LNHDA and CDR2 SQIVND (reference sequence). CDR3 sequence (DNA): TGTGCCAGTAGTGTCAACAGGGGAGGTCCCGGGGAGCTGTTTTTT. Its protein is CASSVNRGGPGELFF.

The V gene is TRBV5-5, the J gene TRBJ2-7, with D tentatively TRBD2 (6 bases). This CDR3 is 14 amino acids long. Trimming took 1 base from V and 3 from J, leaving 11 bases between them. The V gene's germline CDR1 is SGHKS and CDR2 YYEKEE (reference sequence). For the CDR3, the DNA is TGTGCCAGCAGCTTGACGGGGGATTACTACGAGCAGTACTTC. Its translation is CASSLTGDYYEQYF.

The V and J genes are TRBV11-2 and TRBJ2-7; 10 nucleotides line up with TRBD1. This CDR3 has 13 amino acids. Germline assignment: CDR1 SGHAT and CDR2 FQNNGV. With 5 bases clipped from V and 4 bases from J, the junction kept 2 bases outside the gene matches. The CDR3 here is CASSTGQGYEQYF. The CDR3 DNA sequence: TGTGCCAGCAGCACGGGACAGGGGTACGAGCAGTACTTC.

The CDR3 sequence: CASAEQVGEKLFF. DNA of the CDR3: TGCGCCAGCGCCGAGCAGGTGGGGGAAAAACTGTTTTTT. The V gene is TRBV5-1, the J gene TRBJ1-4; D remains ambiguous. The germline CDR1 and CDR2 sequences are SGHRS and YFSETQ. Trimming shortened V by 7 bases and J by 8 bases, and 15 bases separated the two germline ends. The length of the CDR3 is 13 residues.